One sample yielded the 10 T cell receptor beta chains listed below, sequenced in a study of shared clonotypes between healthy human individuals. Terminally differentiated effector memory CD45RA+ cells were excluded by CCR7 positive selection of CD45RO-negative cells. Some clones are missing from TCRdb's copy, which holds only in-frame ones; the method was immunoSEQ multiplex PCR. The top ten clones hold under 2% of a sample with more than 2 million clones, about 93% of them seen once. The sample consisted of naive CD8+ T cells from PBMCs. These receptor sequences come from a young man in good health. Some clones in this sample may be carry-over from other donors' samples.

The sample holds one count of this clone. CDR3: CASRGDREDPTNEKLFF. The CDR3 coding sequence is TGTGCCAGCAGGGGGGACAGGGAGGACCCAACTAATGAAAAACTGTTTTTT. V is TRBV2 and J is TRBJ1-4; 9 positions match TRBD1. V was pared by 6 bases and J by 0 bases, with 8 bases of the junction left unmatched. The germline V gene has CDR1 SNHLY and CDR2 FYNNEI. This CDR3 has 17 residues.

The V call is TRBV4-1, the J call TRBJ2-1; D is possibly TRBD1 or TRBD2 (5 bases each). The CDR3 runs to 15 residues. Looked up from germline, CDR1 is MGHRA and CDR2 is YSYEKL. V shed 0 bases and J shed 7 bases, with 13 bases lying between them. The CDR3 sequence is CASSQDGGWSNEQFF. The CDR3 DNA sequence: TGCGCCAGCAGCCAAGATGGGGGATGGAGTAATGAGCAGTTCTTC.

The CDR3 sequence is CASSEYLNQPQHF. As DNA, the CDR3 is TGTGCCAGCAGTGAGTATCTCAATCAGCCCCAGCATTTT. The rearrangement links TRBV6-1 to TRBJ1-5; D unclear. CDR3 length: 13 amino acids. The V gene's germline CDR1 is MNHNS and CDR2 SASEGT. Trimming removed 3 bases at V and 3 bases at J, with 6 bases between.

The chain employs TRBV7-8 and TRBJ1-1, with 10 bases lining up with TRBD1. In germline, CDR1 is SGHVS, CDR2 FQNEAQ. The CDR3 runs to 17 residues. Trimming cost V 1 base and J 0 bases; bases outside gene matches: 5. In DNA form, the CDR3 reads TGTGCCAGCAGCTTAGGCCGGGACAGGGGCCTGAACACTGAAGCTTTCTTT. It specifies CASSLGRDRGLNTEAFF.

This clone was seen a single time. CDR3 bases: TGTGCCAGCAGTTTATCGAGGGGGCGGGGTAAAATCGGCGAGCAGTACTTC. Protein sequence: CASSLSRGRGKIGEQYF. This chain links TRBV27 with TRBJ2-7, with D possibly being TRBD1 (7 bases). The germline CDR1 and CDR2 sequences are MNHEY and SMNVEV (reference sequence). The V and J ends lost 0 bases and 6 bases respectively, with 21 bases between them. The CDR3 totals 17 residues.

The chain carries TRBV7-9 and TRBJ2-3; 9 bases are shared with TRBD1. Germline assignment: CDR1 SEHNR and CDR2 FQNEAQ (reference sequence). The CDR3 contains 15 residues. The trim removed 4 bases at V and 8 bases at J, leaving 10 bases unmatched. CDR3 loop: CASSSSGQGQGTQYF. In nucleotides, the CDR3 is TGTGCCAGCAGCTCCTCGGGACAGGGCCAGGGTACGCAGTATTTT. The whole variable domain, remainder taken from reference TRBV7-9 and TRBJ2-3, is DTGVSQNPRHKITKRGQNVTFRCDPISEHNRLYWYRQTLGQGPEFLTYFQNEAQLEKSRLLSDRFSAERPKGSFSTLEIQRTEQGDSAMYLCASSSSGQGQGTQYFGPGTRLTVL.

The genes are TRBV7-9 and TRBJ2-7; D tentatively fits TRBD1 or TRBD2 (6 bases each). CDR1 is SEHNR and CDR2 is FQNEAQ in the germline V gene (reference sequence). The CDR3 is 14 residues long. The germline V and J ends were trimmed by 5 bases and 4 bases, with 15 bases remaining between them. This CDR3 reads CASSPRTGAYEQYF. CDR3 coding DNA: TGTGCCAGCAGCCCACGGACGGGGGCTTACGAGCAGTACTTC. Full variable domain (outside the CDR3, taken from reference TRBV7-9 and TRBJ2-7): DTGVSQNPRHKITKRGQNVTFRCDPISEHNRLYWYRQTLGQGPEFLTYFQNEAQLEKSRLLSDRFSAERPKGSFSTLEIQRTEQGDSAMYLCASSPRTGAYEQYFGPGTRLTVT.

The chain couples TRBV6-1 to TRBJ1-5; the match to TRBD1 covers 8 bases. The CDR3 is 15 amino acids. Trimming took 3 bases from V and 7 from J; bases not matched to a gene: 8. Germline values: CDR1 MNHNS, CDR2 SASEGT. The CDR3 region has the DNA TGTGCCAGCAGTGAGGTGGCAGGGGGCGCACAGCCCCAGCATTTT. Translating it yields CASSEVAGGAQPQHF.

The CDR3 bases are TGTGCCAGCAGCTTAAATTCACCCGGGACTAGCGGGTTTTACGAGCAGTACTTC. It yields the protein CASSLNSPGTSGFYEQYF. The gene calls are TRBV27 and TRBJ2-7, with TRBD2 matching over 12 bases. Trimming cost V 6 bases and J 4 bases; bases outside gene matches: 16. Germline V gives CDR1 MNHEY, CDR2 SMNVEV (reference sequence). The CDR3 has 18 amino acids.

The J gene is TRBJ2-5, the V gene TRBV28; weak D call: TRBD2 (5 bases). The germline V gene encodes CDR1 MDHEN and CDR2 SYDVKM. This CDR3 is 14 amino acids long. The germline V and J ends were trimmed by 5 bases and 8 bases, with 18 bases remaining between them. The CDR3 is CASSPAARGSTQYF. DNA for the CDR3: TGTGCCAGCAGTCCCGCGGCTCGAGGGTCAACCCAGTACTTC.